A selection of T cell receptor beta chains follows, all from one sample in a study of blood T cell repertoires in COVID-19. The table came from immunoSEQ multiplex PCR; TCRdb's copy has only in-frame clones and leaves some out. The table shows around 200,000 clones, with 80% to 90% occurring only once. The material sequenced was peripheral blood. These receptors were taken from a man between 50 and 59 years old with active or convalescent COVID-19. Both conserved end residues are part of each CDR3. A D gene is named only where the DNA matches it firmly. For some rows the clone size is stated as once, few or many, or as a class when expanded; others skip it.

cdr3_length	d_call	clone_size	v_call	j_call	cdr3_aa	cdr3_nt
11	.	.	TRBV5-6	TRBJ2-7	CASSYEGHRNF	TGTGCCAGCAGCTATGAGGGACATAGGAACTTC
16	.	.	TRBV27	TRBJ1-2	CASSSNPTVRPYGYTF	TGTGCCAGCAGTTCTAACCCGACAGTGCGACCGTATGGCTACACCTTC
13	TRBD1	once	TRBV30	TRBJ1-2	CAWTGGRIYGYTF	TGTGCCTGGACAGGGGGCAGGATCTATGGCTACACCTTC
16	TRBD2	once	TRBV15	TRBJ2-3	CATSSGLSGSSDTQYF	TGTGCCACCAGCAGCGGACTAAGCGGGAGTTCAGATACGCAGTATTTT
13	TRBD1	.	TRBV6-5	TRBJ2-7	CATLEDRGYEQYF	TGTGCCACCTTAGAGGACAGGGGTTACGAGCAGTACTTC
14	.	once	TRBV24-1	TRBJ1-5	CATSDYDRNQPQHF	TGTGCCACCAGTGATTATGACAGAAATCAGCCCCAGCATTTT
14	.	.	TRBV5-4	TRBJ2-7	CASSGDRDKDEQYF	TGTGCCAGCAGCGGTGACCGGGACAAGGACGAGCAGTACTTC
15	.	.	TRBV10-3	TRBJ2-1	CAISESGQGENEQFF	TGTGCCATCAGTGAGTCCGGGCAGGGTGAAAATGAGCAGTTCTTC
14	.	.	TRBV9	TRBJ1-2	CASSPRGGVYGYTF	TGTGCCAGCAGCCCCCGAGGGGGGGTCTATGGCTACACCTTC
15	.	.	TRBV4-3	TRBJ1-2	CASSPGADSYYGYTF	TGCGCCAGCAGCCCTGGAGCCGACTCCTACTATGGCTACACCTTC
14	.	.	TRBV2	TRBJ2-6	CASTRTNGANVLTF	TGTGCCAGCACAAGAACTAACGGGGCCAACGTCCTGACTTTC
13	TRBD1	once	TRBV12-3/TRBV12-4	TRBJ1-2	CASSYTGGRGYTF	TGTGCCAGCAGTTATACAGGGGGCCGTGGCTACACCTTC
19	.	.	TRBV5-1	TRBJ1-3	CASSLEPLWGSSSGNTIYF	TGCGCCAGCAGCTTGGAACCCTTATGGGGCAGCTCCTCTGGAAACACCATATATTTT
15	TRBD1	.	TRBV3-1/TRBV3-2	TRBJ2-7	CASSFGQGVGGEQYF	TGTGCCAGCAGCTTCGGACAGGGGGTCGGGGGCGAGCAGTACTTC
15	TRBD2	.	TRBV3-1/TRBV3-2	TRBJ2-7	CASSHMTSGGSEQYF	TGTGCCAGCAGCCATATGACTAGCGGGGGGTCCGAGCAGTACTTC
15	TRBD2	.	TRBV28	TRBJ2-1	CASSPERELSNEQFF	TGTGCCAGCAGTCCCGAGCGGGAGCTCAGCAATGAGCAGTTCTTC
15	.	.	TRBV6-1	TRBJ1-1	CASSFLGGSNTEAFF	TGTGCCAGCAGTTTCCTGGGGGGTTCTAACACTGAAGCTTTCTTT
15	TRBD1	.	TRBV10-2	TRBJ1-3	CASSMTGGTGNTIYF	TGCGCCAGCAGTATGACAGGGGGCACTGGAAACACCATATATTTT
16	.	.	TRBV7-2	TRBJ1-4	CASSLSTRGTNEKLFF	TGTGCCAGCAGCCTCTCAACCAGGGGAACTAATGAAAAACTGTTTTTT
15	TRBD2	.	TRBV10-2	TRBJ2-1	CASRGLAGGPNEQFF	TGCGCCAGCAGGGGACTAGCGGGAGGCCCCAATGAGCAGTTCTTC
15	TRBD1	.	TRBV7-8	TRBJ1-4	CASSLGTGASEKLFF	TGTGCCAGCAGCTTAGGGACAGGGGCGAGCGAAAAACTGTTTTTT
16	.	.	TRBV9	TRBJ2-3	CASSLTGWGYTDTQYF	TGTGCCAGCAGTCTTACCGGGTGGGGCTACACAGATACGCAGTATTTT
17	.	many	TRBV6-2/TRBV6-3	TRBJ2-2	CASSSATGLRNTGELFF	TGTGCCAGCAGTTCGGCGACGGGACTCCGGAACACCGGGGAGCTGTTTTTT
13	.	.	TRBV12-3/TRBV12-4	TRBJ1-2	CASGTREGYGYTF	TGTGCCAGCGGTACCAGGGAGGGGTATGGCTACACCTTC
14	TRBD1	.	TRBV30	TRBJ1-3	CAWDRGLAGNTIYF	TGTGCCTGGGACAGGGGCCTGGCTGGAAACACCATATATTTT
11	.	.	TRBV28	TRBJ1-5	CASSFRQPQHF	TGTGCCAGCAGTTTCCGTCAGCCCCAGCATTTT